This entry lists 19 T cell receptor beta chains sequenced from one sample in a study of shared clonotypes between healthy human individuals. Assay used: immunoSEQ multiplex PCR; TCRdb lists only in-frame clones, some missing. The profile shows 600,000 to 750,000 clones, around 72% of them singletons. The sequenced material came from memory CD4+ T cells sorted from blood. The sample's subset: CD45RA-negative fraction. These receptors all stem from a woman in her twenties or thirties in good health.

This chain links TRBV10-3 with TRBJ2-7, with D unresolved. CDR1 and CDR2 (germline): ENHRY, SYGVKD. The germline V and J ends were trimmed by 4 bases and 3 bases, with 10 bases remaining between them. This CDR3 has 13 residues. CDR3 coding DNA: TGTGCCATCAGTGCAGGCCCGGGCTACGAGCAGTACTTC. This codes for CAISAGPGYEQYF.

The chain employs TRBV4-1 and TRBJ2-5; 14 nucleotides align to TRBD2. Germline V gene lookup returns CDR1 MGHRA and CDR2 YSYEKL. Trimming cost V 0 bases and J 9 bases; bases outside gene matches: 12. This CDR3 region has 18 residues. The CDR3 bases are TGCGCCAGCAGCCAAGATGGGACTAGCGGGGGCGGTGATAAGGCCCAGTACTTC. Translation gives CASSQDGTSGGGDKAQYF.

With respect to this clone: A much larger clone lies a single base off, so this may be a read error. The V call is TRBV11-3, the J call TRBJ2-7, with TRBD1 identical over 8 bases. Germline trimming cut 5 bases from V and 0 bases from J; bases unmatched to any gene: 3. This CDR3 has 14 residues. The germline CDR1 and CDR2 sequences are SGHNT and YENEEA. This CDR3 reads CASSPQGDSYEQYF. The CDR3 DNA sequence: TGTGCCAGCAGCCCACAGGGGGACTCCTACGAGCAGTACTTC.

V gene TRBV6-5 combines with J gene TRBJ2-5; D is uncertain. The ends were cut back, 0 bases at V and 3 bases at J, with 11 bases in the middle. The CDR3 spans 15 residues. Germline CDR1 reads MNHEY; CDR2 reads SVGAGI. CDR3 sequence: CASSYSWAAKETQYF. The CDR3 DNA reads as TGTGCCAGCAGTTACTCGTGGGCAGCGAAAGAGACCCAGTACTTC.

V and J are TRBV28 and TRBJ2-5, with TRBD2 matching over 7 bases. The J call may be mistaken, given a closer DNA end match to TRBJ2-7. The CDR3 extends over 14 amino acids. Germline CDR1 MDHEN, CDR2 SYDVKM. This chain's CDR3 is CASRRGLGIYEQYF. The CDR3 region has the DNA TGTGCCAGCAGACGTGGACTAGGAATCTACGAGCAGTACTTC.

This rearrangement joins TRBV7-3 to TRBJ2-1, with a possible D match to TRBD2 (6 bases). Between the trimmed V and J ends, which lost 5 bases and 10 bases, there was a span of 15 bases. The length of the CDR3 is 13 residues. Germline V gene lookup returns CDR1 SGHTA and CDR2 FQGTGA. This CDR3 is CASSPPGLAEQFF. The CDR3 DNA reads TGTGCCAGCAGCCCCCCGGGACTTGCCGAGCAGTTCTTC.

Note on this clone: The sample contains more than one DNA sequence encoding this CDR3. The chain employs TRBV19 and TRBJ2-2; 15 bases map to TRBD2. The trim removed 5 bases at V and 1 base at J, leaving 2 bases unmatched. The germline V gene encodes CDR1 LNHDA and CDR2 SQIVND (reference sequence). This CDR3 spans 17 amino acids. The CDR3 region has the DNA TGTGCCAGTAGTCGGACTAGCGGGAGGGTGAACACCGGGGAGCTGTTTTTT. The encoded protein is CASSRTSGRVNTGELFF.

This clone was observed once. A much larger clonotype is one base distant, so this may be a read error. Other DNA sequences in this specimen translate into the identical CDR3. The chain employs TRBV28 and TRBJ1-2; D is perhaps TRBD1 (5 bases). The CDR3 is made up of 13 amino acids. V was cut by 3 bases and J by 2 bases, with 7 bases left in between. Germline V gives CDR1 MDHEN, CDR2 SYDVKM. The CDR3 reads CASSLPGNYGYTF. The CDR3 DNA sequence: TGTGCCAGCAGTTTGCCAGGGAACTATGGCTACACCTTC.

V gene TRBV2 combines with J gene TRBJ1-1; no reliable D call. This CDR3 contains 14 residues. Germline values: CDR1 SNHLY, CDR2 FYNNEI. The V and J ends lost 4 bases and 4 bases respectively, with 13 bases between them. The CDR3 nucleotides are TGTGCCAGCAGTGGGTCCCCGGCGGCCACTGAAGCTTTCTTT. Protein sequence: CASSGSPAATEAFF. Complete variable domain (other parts from reference TRBV2 and TRBJ1-1): EPEVTQTPSHQVTQMGQEVILRCVPISNHLYFYWYRQILGQKVEFLVSFYNNEISEKSEIFDDQFSVERPDGSNFTLKIRSTKLEDSAMYFCASSGSPAATEAFFGQGTRLTVV.

This clone turned up a few times. The chain is built from TRBV7-9 and TRBJ1-2, with TRBD1 matching over 9 bases. The germline gives CDR1 SEHNR, CDR2 FQNEAQ (reference sequence). The V segment lost 5 bases and the J segment 7 bases; nucleotides outside the gene matches: 5. The CDR3 loop spans 13 amino acids. The CDR3 sequence is CASSTQGAPGYTF. CDR3 nucleotides: TGTGCCAGCAGCACACAGGGGGCCCCTGGCTACACCTTC.

This clone was picked up one time. The chain has TRBV5-6 and TRBJ2-1; 7 bases agree with TRBD2. The V gene end was trimmed by 0 bases and the J gene end by 0 bases; junction bases not matched to a gene: 6. The germline V gene encodes CDR1 SGHDT and CDR2 YYEEEE. This CDR3 has 17 amino acids. The CDR3 protein is CASSLAWGGSSYNEQFF. CDR3 coding DNA: TGTGCCAGCAGCTTGGCTTGGGGCGGGAGCTCCTACAATGAGCAGTTCTTC.

The rearrangement joins TRBV2 to TRBJ2-3; 10 positions agree with TRBD2. The CDR3 covers 15 residues. CDR1 SNHLY and CDR2 FYNNEI come from the germline V gene. V lost 5 bases to trimming and J lost 1 base; unmatched junction nucleotides: 3. The CDR3 spells CASSLAGARTDTQYF. The CDR3 DNA reads as TGTGCCAGCAGTCTAGCGGGAGCTCGCACAGATACGCAGTATTTT.

This clone has just one count. The chain recombines TRBV6-6 with TRBJ1-5; D unresolved. Trimming took off 0 bases at V and 4 bases at J, with 13 bases between the two ends. CDR1 is MNHNY, CDR2 SVGAGI, per germline (reference sequence). This CDR3 spans 16 amino acids. The CDR3 protein is CASSYSEEWGNQPQHF. In DNA form, the CDR3 reads TGTGCCAGCAGTTACTCTGAGGAATGGGGAAATCAGCCCCAGCATTTT.

Many counts were recorded for this clone. The J gene is TRBJ2-3, the V gene TRBV30, with D unresolved. CDR1 is GTSNPN, CDR2 SVGIG, per germline (reference sequence). V lost 4 bases and J 0 bases, leaving 8 bases between the germline ends. The CDR3 sequence is 13 residues long. Written as DNA, the CDR3 is TGTGCCTGGATGTACGGGAGCACAGATACGCAGTATTTT. This encodes CAWMYGSTDTQYF.

The chain is built from TRBV10-1 and TRBJ2-1, with 9 bases that match TRBD2. V was pared by 5 bases and J by 9 bases, with 5 bases of the junction left unmatched. The CDR3 consists of 13 residues. CDR1 and CDR2 (germline): WNHNN, SYGVQD (reference sequence). CDR3 sequence (DNA): TGCGCCAGCAGTTCGCGGGAGGGTGGTGAGCAGTTCTTC. As protein: CASSSREGGEQFF.

The V and J genes are TRBV19 and TRBJ2-1; the match to TRBD1 covers 8 bases. The CDR3 loop spans 13 amino acids. The germline V gene encodes CDR1 LNHDA and CDR2 SQIVND (reference sequence). The V segment lost 4 bases and the J segment 8 bases; nucleotides outside the gene matches: 4. CDR3 amino acids: CASSRQGSDEQFF. As DNA, the CDR3 is TGTGCCAGTAGTAGACAGGGGTCCGATGAGCAGTTCTTC.

A note on this clone: In the same sample, other DNA sequences code for this CDR3. The rearrangement joins TRBV5-4 to TRBJ2-2; 8 bases map to TRBD1. CDR3 length: 15 amino acids. Per germline, CDR1 SGHNT and CDR2 YYREEE (reference sequence). Trimming took 2 bases from V and 1 from J; bases not matched to a gene: 1. The CDR3 DNA follows: TGTGCCAGCAGCTTCGGACAGGGGAACACCGGGGAGCTGTTTTTT. Amino acid sequence: CASSFGQGNTGELFF.

The rearrangement links TRBV30 to TRBJ1-1; no firm D call. This CDR3 has 13 residues. The V gene lost 2 bases and the J gene lost 7 bases, with 14 bases spanning the gap. The germline V gene encodes CDR1 GTSNPN and CDR2 SVGIG (reference sequence). CDR3 residues: CAWSLDSTLEAFF. The CDR3 DNA reads as TGTGCCTGGAGTCTAGATTCGACGCTTGAAGCTTTCTTT.

On this clone itself: A far larger clone is a single base away, which makes a read error likely. This chain connects TRBV5-6 to TRBJ2-1; no clear D. Germline assignment: CDR1 SGHDT and CDR2 YYEEEE. The CDR3 covers 11 residues. V dropped 4 bases and J dropped 4 bases, with 3 bases sitting between them. CDR3 residues: CASSAYNEQFF. CDR3 sequence (DNA): TGTGCCAGCAGCGCATACAATGAGCAGTTCTTC.